Each of the 30 T cell receptor beta chains below was sequenced from the same sample in a study of blood T cell repertoires in COVID-19. Profiled with immunoSEQ multiplex PCR; TCRdb holds only in-frame clones, not every one. Among over 110,000 clones listed, about four fifths were seen once. What was sequenced was PBMCs or T cells enriched from blood (not recorded which). Source of these receptors: a man aged 40-49 years with acute COVID-19.

V and J are TRBV2 and TRBJ2-5, with a tentative D call TRBD2 (6 bases). Trimming took off 7 bases at V and 4 bases at J, with 16 bases between the two ends. Germline loops: CDR1 SNHLY, CDR2 FYNNEI. The CDR3 sequence is 14 residues long. CDR3 DNA: TGTGCCAGCACCAGGTTGGTGGGAGGAGAGACCCAGTACTTC. The encoded protein is CASTRLVGGETQYF.

Details on this clone: Other DNA sequences in this sample translate to the same CDR3. The rearrangement joins TRBV30 to TRBJ1-1; no definite D call. The V gene's germline CDR1 is GTSNPN and CDR2 SVGIG (reference sequence). This CDR3 has 12 amino acids. Trimming removed 2 bases at V and 2 bases at J, with 6 bases between. This chain's CDR3 is CAWSRENTEAFF. CDR3 nucleotide sequence: TGTGCCTGGAGTCGGGAAAACACTGAAGCTTTCTTT. Looking up the rest from reference TRBV30 and TRBJ1-1 gives the full variable domain: SQTIHQWPATLVQPVGSPLSLECTVEGTSNPNLYWYRQAAGRGLQLLFYSVGIGQISSEVPQNLSASRPQDRQFILSSKKLLLSDSGFYLCAWSRENTEAFFGQGTRLTVV.

The chain combines TRBV10-2 with TRBJ2-2; TRBD2 agrees at 7 bases. The CDR3 totals 14 residues. The junction had 8 bases not matched to a gene; V was cut back by 7 bases and J by 6 bases. Germline CDR1 is WSHSY and CDR2 is SAAADI. CDR3 in amino acids: CASTFPGGAGELFF. The CDR3 nucleotides are TGCGCCAGCACTTTCCCGGGGGGTGCCGGGGAGCTGTTTTTT.

The rearrangement uses TRBV28 and TRBJ1-3; D gene ambiguous. Trimming shortened V by 5 bases and J by 1 base, and 15 bases separated the two germline ends. The CDR3 contains 16 residues. CDR1 and CDR2 (germline): MDHEN, SYDVKM. The CDR3 DNA is TGTGCCAGCAGTCCCCCCGGCGAGGGTTCTGGAAACACCATATATTTT. Translating it yields CASSPPGEGSGNTIYF.

This rearrangement joins TRBV18 to TRBJ2-7, with 9 bases aligning to TRBD2. The trim removed 2 bases at V and 5 bases at J, leaving 13 bases unmatched. CDR3 length equals 17 residues. Germline V gene sequence: CDR1 KGHSH, CDR2 LQKENI. The CDR3 DNA sequence: TGTGCCAGCTCACCAGGAAGCGGGGGGCCCCGTGGGAACGAGCAGTACTTC. Amino acid sequence: CASSPGSGGPRGNEQYF. Full variable domain (remainder filled in from reference TRBV18 and TRBJ2-7): NAGVMQNPRHLVRRRGQEARLRCSPMKGHSHVYWYRQLPEEGLKFMVYLQKENIIDESGMPKERFSAEFPKEGPSILRIQQVVRGDSAAYFCASSPGSGGPRGNEQYFGPGTRLTVT.

The chain has TRBV2 and TRBJ2-5; 14 bases map to TRBD2. The CDR3 extends over 16 amino acids. From germline, CDR1 is SNHLY and CDR2 FYNNEI. V was pared by 6 bases and J by 2 bases, with 5 bases of the junction left unmatched. In nucleotides, the CDR3 is TGTGCCAGCAGAGGACTAGCGGGAGGTCAACAAGAGACCCAGTACTTC. It is translated as CASRGLAGGQQETQYF.

This chain uses TRBV3-1 (or the pseudogene TRBV3-2) with TRBJ2-1; D not certain. Germline loops: CDR1 LGHDT, CDR2 YNNKEL (reference sequence). Trimming took off 1 base at V and 5 bases at J, with 3 bases between the two ends. This CDR3 spans 12 amino acids. The CDR3 nucleotides read TGTGCCAGCAGCCAAGGGCACAATGAGCAGTTCTTC. This translates into CASSQGHNEQFF.

This chain connects TRBV18 to TRBJ2-3, with 8 bases aligning to TRBD1. CDR1 and CDR2 (germline): KGHSH, LQKENI. The CDR3 runs 15 residues. Trimming took 5 bases from V and 4 from J; bases not matched to a gene: 8. The CDR3 DNA is TGTGCCAGCTCAAAGGACAGGGTTGAGGCAGATACGCAGTATTTT. This translates into CASSKDRVEADTQYF. Combining the CDR3 with reference TRBV18 and TRBJ2-3 gives the whole variable domain NAGVMQNPRHLVRRRGQEARLRCSPMKGHSHVYWYRQLPEEGLKFMVYLQKENIIDESGMPKERFSAEFPKEGPSILRIQQVVRGDSAAYFCASSKDRVEADTQYFGPGTRLTVL.

J is TRBJ2-3 and V is TRBV11-3, with D possibly being TRBD1 (6 bases). Germline V gene lookup returns CDR1 SGHNT and CDR2 YENEEA. The CDR3 runs to 14 residues. V was clipped by 3 bases and J by 3 bases, with 10 bases between them. CDR3 sequence: CASSFGRGTDTQYF. CDR3 in DNA: TGTGCCAGCAGCTTTGGCAGGGGAACAGATACGCAGTATTTT. The entire variable domain, with the rest obtained from reference TRBV11-3 and TRBJ2-3, is as follows: EAGVVQSPRYKIIEKKQPVAFWCNPISGHNTLYWYLQNLGQGPELLIRYENEEAVDDSQLPKDRFSAERLKGVDSTLKIQPAELGDSAVYLCASSFGRGTDTQYFGPGTRLTVL.

Many counts were recorded for this clone. This chain joins TRBV7-2 and TRBJ2-5; 7 bases are shared with TRBD1. V gave up 6 bases and J gave up 2 bases; unmatched junction bases: 9. The CDR3 is made up of 15 amino acids. Germline values: CDR1 SGHTA, CDR2 FQGNSA. DNA for the CDR3: TGTGCCAGCAGTGAGATGGGACAGCAACAAGAGACCCAGTACTTC. Translated: CASSEMGQQQETQYF.

This clone was counted once. The chain carries TRBV3-1 (or the pseudogene TRBV3-2) and TRBJ2-7; TRBD2 matches 8 bases. Per the germline V gene, CDR1 is LGHDT and CDR2 is YNNKEL (reference sequence). Trimming removed 0 bases from V and 5 bases from J; junction bases left unmatched: 9. This CDR3 comprises 16 residues. CDR3 coding DNA: TGTGCCAGCAGCCAAGATATTTCGGGGGGGTTTCACGAGCAGTACTTC. This encodes CASSQDISGGFHEQYF.

V is TRBV5-1 and J is TRBJ2-2; no clear D. The CDR3 runs 13 residues. Germline V CDR1 and CDR2: SGHRS, YFSETQ. V lost 4 bases and J 0 bases, leaving 4 bases between the germline ends. This chain's CDR3 is CASSQTNTGELFF. The DNA for the CDR3 is TGCGCCAGCAGCCAAACGAACACCGGGGAGCTGTTTTTT.

This clone came up once. The chain has TRBV6-5 and TRBJ2-7; D may be TRBD2 (7 bases). The ends were cut back, 6 bases at V and 4 bases at J, with 16 bases in the middle. This CDR3 is 14 amino acids long. CDR1 is MNHEY and CDR2 is SVGAGI in the germline V gene. The CDR3 loop is CASRLGGARYEQYF. As DNA, the CDR3 is TGTGCCAGCAGGCTGGGGGGGGCGCGTTACGAGCAGTACTTC.

This clone was recorded a few times. CDR3 bases: TGTGCCAGTAGTAGACAATATGGCTACACCTTC. Protein: CASSRQYGYTF. J is TRBJ1-2 and V is TRBV19; D unclear. The germline gives CDR1 LNHDA, CDR2 SQIVND (reference sequence). The CDR3 covers 11 residues. Trimming pared 4 bases from V and 5 bases from J, leaving 5 bases between.

The rearrangement links TRBV4-3 to TRBJ1-2; D unclear. Germline V gene data show CDR1 as LGHNA and CDR2 as YSLEER. The CDR3 runs 15 residues. The germline V and J ends were trimmed by 0 bases and 3 bases, with 11 bases remaining between them. CDR3 loop: CASSQESGFDYGYTF. CDR3 nucleotide sequence: TGCGCCAGCAGCCAAGAGTCGGGGTTCGACTATGGCTACACCTTC.

This clone was recorded once. This rearrangement joins TRBV19 to TRBJ1-3, with a possible D match to TRBD1 (6 bases). This CDR3 spans 14 amino acids. Trimming took 3 bases from V and 4 from J, leaving 10 bases between them. The V gene's germline CDR1 is LNHDA and CDR2 SQIVND (reference sequence). The CDR3 is CASSMSGDGNTIYF. DNA for the CDR3: TGTGCCAGTAGTATGTCAGGGGACGGAAACACCATATATTTT.

This clone has just a few counts. This rearrangement joins TRBV6-5 to TRBJ2-5; D possibly corresponds to TRBD1 (6 bases). Germline assignment: CDR1 MNHEY and CDR2 SVGAGI. This CDR3 contains 13 residues. V lost 5 bases to trimming and J lost 6 bases, with 13 bases between them. The CDR3 DNA reads as TGTGCCAGCAGTAAGGACAGACAACAGACCCAGTACTTC. It encodes CASSKDRQQTQYF.

This chain joins TRBV9 and TRBJ2-7, with D tentatively TRBD2 (6 bases). Between the trimmed V and J ends, which lost 4 bases and 6 bases, there was a span of 17 bases. The germline V gene encodes CDR1 SGDLS and CDR2 YYNGEE. The CDR3 totals 14 residues. In nucleotides, the CDR3 is TGTGCCAGCAGCCTTACCGGGGACGGGGGCGAGCAGTACTTC. This codes for CASSLTGDGGEQYF. The whole variable domain, remainder taken from reference TRBV9 and TRBJ2-7, is DSGVTQTPKHLITATGQRVTLRCSPRSGDLSVYWYQQSLDQGLQFLIQYYNGEERAKGNILERFSAQQFPDLHSELNLSSLELGDSALYFCASSLTGDGGEQYFGPGTRLTVT.

This rearrangement joins TRBV5-5 to TRBJ1-3; TRBD1 matches at 8 bases. The CDR3 sequence is 13 residues long. Germline trimming cut 4 bases from V and 10 bases from J; bases unmatched to any gene: 7. Germline CDR1 reads SGHKS; CDR2 reads YYEKEE (reference sequence). CDR3 in amino acids: CASSAADRATIYF. Here the CDR3 DNA reads TGTGCCAGCAGCGCGGCGGACAGGGCTACCATATATTTT.

The count of this clone is one. The V call is TRBV19, the J call TRBJ1-5, with 10 bases aligning to TRBD1. Germline values: CDR1 LNHDA, CDR2 SQIVND (reference sequence). This CDR3 has 15 amino acids. V shed 5 bases, J shed 4 bases, and the junction held 5 bases outside the gene matches. The CDR3: CASSGDRGMNQPQHF. CDR3 in DNA: TGTGCCAGTAGTGGGGACAGGGGTATGAATCAGCCCCAGCATTTT.

This chain connects TRBV3-1 (or the pseudogene TRBV3-2) to TRBJ1-1; TRBD1 aligns across 7 bases. The CDR3 has 13 amino acids. V was clipped by 4 bases and J by 4 bases; unmatched bases: 3. Germline CDR1 and CDR2: LGHDT and YNNKEL (reference sequence). CDR3 in amino acids: CASSLQGGTEAFF. CDR3 nucleotides: TGTGCCAGCAGCCTCCAGGGGGGCACTGAAGCTTTCTTT.

V is TRBV29-1 and J is TRBJ2-5, with 9 bases lining up with TRBD1. Unmatched junction bases numbered 8, after V lost 7 bases and J lost 2 bases. The CDR3 consists of 14 residues. CDR1 SQVTM and CDR2 ANQGSEA come from the germline V gene. In nucleotides, the CDR3 is TGCAGCGCTTCCCTCGGGACAGGGCAAGAGACCCAGTACTTC. Residues: CSASLGTGQETQYF.

V usage is TRBV27 and J usage is TRBJ2-7; 9 nucleotides match TRBD1. CDR1 MNHEY and CDR2 SMNVEV come from the germline V gene (reference sequence). This CDR3 is built from 15 residues. Trimming at V came to 6 bases and at J to 2 bases, leaving 8 bases not matched to a gene. CDR3 in DNA: TGTGCCAGCAGCACCATGGGGACAGGGCCCTACGAGCAGTACTTC. Translating gives CASSTMGTGPYEQYF.

The rearrangement joins TRBV7-2 to TRBJ2-1; 9 bases map to TRBD2. V dropped 1 base and J dropped 7; count of bases not matched to a gene: 8. The CDR3 is made up of 16 amino acids. Germline V gives CDR1 SGHTA, CDR2 FQGNSA. Here the CDR3 reads CASSLEAGGFMNEQFF. The CDR3 nucleotides are TGTGCCAGCAGCTTAGAGGCGGGAGGGTTTATGAATGAGCAGTTCTTC.

The genes are TRBV11-2 and TRBJ1-3; D call uncertain. Per the germline V gene, CDR1 is SGHAT and CDR2 is FQNNGV. The CDR3 extends over 13 amino acids. V lost 1 base to trimming and J lost 6 bases, with 7 bases between them. CDR3 loop: CASSLGVLNTIYF. DNA of the CDR3: TGTGCCAGCAGCTTAGGCGTCCTAAACACCATATATTTT.

The chain is built from TRBV5-1 and TRBJ1-6, with no clear D. With 2 bases removed from V and 7 bases from J, the gap between germline ends came to 16 bases. The CDR3 runs 16 residues. CDR1 and CDR2 from the germline V gene are SGHRS and YFSETQ. The CDR3 loop reads CASSFESGLDNSPLHF. DNA of the CDR3: TGCGCCAGCAGCTTCGAGAGCGGACTTGACAATTCACCCCTCCACTTT.

The chain is built from TRBV18 and TRBJ1-5, with TRBD1 identical over 8 bases. The CDR3 is 14 residues long. Germline-derived CDR1 and CDR2 are KGHSH and LQKENI. V lost 5 bases to trimming and J lost 5 bases; unmatched junction nucleotides: 5. The CDR3 nucleotides read TGTGCCAGCTCAGAACAGGGGGAGGATCAGCCCCAGCATTTT. It is translated as CASSEQGEDQPQHF.

CDR3 sequence (DNA): TGTGCCAGCAGTTTCAGAGATACGCAGTATTTT. Its protein product is CASSFRDTQYF. The chain uses TRBV28 and TRBJ2-3; D unclear. The V and J ends lost 3 bases and 5 bases respectively, with 3 bases between them. CDR3 length equals 11 residues. CDR1 and CDR2 from the germline V gene are MDHEN and SYDVKM.

The chain joins TRBV7-8 to TRBJ1-4, with D perhaps matching TRBD1 (5 bases). Between the trimmed V and J ends, which lost 0 bases and 8 bases, there was a span of 16 bases. The CDR3 sequence is 16 residues long. CDR1 is SGHVS, CDR2 FQNEAQ, per germline. CDR3 coding DNA: TGTGCCAGCAGCTTAGCAACAGGACGGGCTGGCGAAAAACTGTTTTTT. It codes for CASSLATGRAGEKLFF.

This clone was found once. The rearrangement links TRBV5-4 to TRBJ2-6, with D perhaps TRBD1 (5 bases). V dropped 9 bases and J dropped 2 bases, with 9 bases sitting between them. Germline V lookup: CDR1 SGHNT, CDR2 YYREEE (reference sequence). The CDR3 sequence is 13 residues long. CDR3 in amino acids: CATLTAGANVLTF. In DNA, the CDR3 is TGTGCCACCTTGACAGCTGGGGCCAACGTCCTGACTTTC.